The 2 T cell receptor beta chains presented below share a single source sample, sequenced in a study of control samples from healthy donors and cancer patients. The data were produced by immunoSEQ multiplex PCR, yet TCRdb's version contains in-frame clones alone and is incomplete. This sample has approximately 52,000 clones, with approximately 95% found just once. Material: blood. These receptors originate from a woman aged 18-29 years in good health.

The chain links TRBV3-1 (or the pseudogene TRBV3-2) to TRBJ1-6; 7 nucleotides agree with TRBD1. The CDR3 covers 17 residues. Germline-derived CDR1 and CDR2 are LGHDT and YNNKEL (reference sequence). The V segment lost 4 bases and the J segment 3 bases; nucleotides outside the gene matches: 9. The CDR3 reads CASSPRRGPVYNSPLHF. In DNA form, the CDR3 reads TGTGCCAGCAGCCCCCGGAGGGGGCCCGTCTATAATTCACCCCTCCACTTT.

This chain connects TRBV18 to TRBJ1-1; D remains ambiguous. This CDR3 contains 14 residues. Trimming left V 6 bases short and J 0 bases short, with 11 bases between. Germline-derived CDR1 and CDR2 are KGHSH and LQKENI. Written as DNA, the CDR3 is TGTGCCAGCTCCTCAGGAATAATGAACACTGAAGCTTTCTTT. Translating it yields CASSSGIMNTEAFF.